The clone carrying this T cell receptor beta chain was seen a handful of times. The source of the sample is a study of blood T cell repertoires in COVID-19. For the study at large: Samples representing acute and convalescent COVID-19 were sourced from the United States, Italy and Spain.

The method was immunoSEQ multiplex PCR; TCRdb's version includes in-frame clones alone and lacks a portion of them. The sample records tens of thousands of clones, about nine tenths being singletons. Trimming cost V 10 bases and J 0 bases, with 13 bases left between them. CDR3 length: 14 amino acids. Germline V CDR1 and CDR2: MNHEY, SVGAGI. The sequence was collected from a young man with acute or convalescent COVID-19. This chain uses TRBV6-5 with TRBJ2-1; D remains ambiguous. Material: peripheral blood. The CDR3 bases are TGTGCCACCTCGTGGGCGCGCTCCTACAATGAGCAGTTCTTC. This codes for CATSWARSYNEQFF.